Listed below are T cell receptor beta chains from one sample, sequenced in a study of T cells in Graves' hyperthyroidism and ophthalmopathy. TCRdb passed the multiplex PCR reads through MiXCR, listing each CDR3 protein once. The sample carries around 600,000 distinct CDR3 sequences, 14% recorded once. The material sequenced was blood. The receptors derive from a woman aged 18 to 35 with Graves' ophthalmopathy. The CDR3 runs from the conserved cysteine through the conserved F or W. D genes are given only for firm matches. Size is omitted from some rows. Given values are once, few, many or a class for expanded clones.

many	TRBD2	TRBV10-3	TRBJ2-3	CAISTSGTSESTDTQYF	TGTGCCATCAGTACATCCGGGACTAGCGAGAGCACAGATACGCAGTATTTT
few	TRBD1	TRBV6-1	TRBJ2-2	CASSYRTGGVGTGELFF	TGTGCCAGCAGTTATAGAACAGGGGGAGTCGGGACCGGGGAGCTGTTTTTT
many	NA	TRBV9	TRBJ2-1	CASSDRVLSGNEQFF	TGTGCCAGCAGTGATAGAGTACTATCGGGCAATGAGCAGTTCTTC
many	TRBD1	TRBV11-3	TRBJ2-5	CASSFAGQGVWETQYF	TGTGCCAGCAGCTTCGCGGGACAGGGGGTGTGGGAGACCCAGTACTTC
few	NA	TRBV9	TRBJ2-3	CASSVGFDRLETDTQYF	TGTGCCAGCAGCGTAGGCTTCGACAGGTTGGAGACAGATACGCAGTATTTT
many	TRBD1	TRBV10-3	TRBJ1-5	CAIRADRGRNQPQHF	TGTGCCATCAGAGCGGACAGGGGTCGCAATCAGCCCCAGCATTTT
few	NA	TRBV10-3	TRBJ2-7	CAISEQSLYEQYF	TGTGCCATCAGTGAACAGAGTTTATACGAGCAGTACTTC
many	TRBD2	TRBV12-5	TRBJ2-7	CASGFLLPGLAGGPSLYEQYF	TGTGCTAGTGGTTTCCTACTACCGGGACTAGCGGGAGGGCCGTCCCTCTACGAGCAGTACTTC
many	NA	TRBV20-1	TRBJ1-4	CSEELGGANEKLFF	TGCAGTGAGGAGCTAGGAGGGGCTAATGAAAAACTGTTTTTT
NA	TRBD1	TRBV6-9	TRBJ1-6	CASSFQTGGSPLHF	TGTGCCAGCAGTTTCCAGACAGGGGGGTCACCCCTCCACTTT
many	TRBD2	TRBV5-1	TRBJ2-7	CASSKGTMTYEQYF	TGCGCCAGCAGCAAGGGGACTATGACCTACGAGCAGTACTTC
many	TRBD2	TRBV6-1	TRBJ2-3	CASSRSGSLGTDTQYF	TGTGCCAGCAGTAGGAGCGGGAGTCTAGGGACAGATACGCAGTATTTT
NA	TRBD2	TRBV4-1	TRBJ2-2	CASSPEGQAGGLGELFF	TGCGCCAGCAGCCCGGAAGGTCAAGCGGGAGGGCTCGGGGAGCTGTTTTTT
many	TRBD2	TRBV3-1	TRBJ2-1	CASSPPRWTSVSDEQFF	TGTGCCAGCAGCCCCCCTCGTTGGACTAGCGTTAGCGATGAGCAGTTCTTC
many	TRBD1	TRBV28	TRBJ2-1	CASSLDRGLYNEQFF	TGTGCCAGCAGTTTGGACAGGGGGCTTTACAATGAGCAGTTCTTC
many	NA	TRBV6-1	TRBJ2-7	CASSYDGYYEQYF	TGTGCCAGCAGTTATGACGGCTACTACGAGCAGTACTTC
many	NA	TRBV2	TRBJ1-6	CASSRGPSSYNSPLHF	TGTGCCAGCAGCAGGGGCCCAAGCTCCTATAATTCACCCCTCCACTTT
few	NA	TRBV19	TRBJ2-1	CASSIYEGYEQFF	TGTGCCAGTAGTATATATGAGGGGTATGAGCAGTTCTTC
few	NA	TRBV3-1	TRBJ2-7	CASSQVSEGREQYF	TGTGCCAGCAGCCAAGTTTCTGAGGGCCGCGAGCAGTACTTC
many	TRBD2	TRBV13	TRBJ2-7	CASSLGLAVRNEQYF	TGTGCCAGCAGCTTAGGTCTAGCGGTGCGCAACGAGCAGTACTTC
few	NA	TRBV19	TRBJ1-5	CASSIGSGSQDQPQHF	TGTGCCAGTAGTATAGGTAGTGGATCCCAGGATCAGCCCCAGCATTTT
NA	TRBD1	TRBV27	TRBJ1-1	CASSQGTATEAFF	TGTGCCAGCAGTCAGGGGACAGCCACTGAAGCTTTCTTT
NA	NA	TRBV19	TRBJ1-2	CASSGTVNYGYTF	TGTGCCAGTAGTGGGACCGTCAACTATGGCTACACCTTC
many	TRBD2	TRBV2	TRBJ2-1	CASRRTSGSPSYNEQFF	TGTGCCAGCAGGAGGACTAGCGGGTCTCCCTCCTACAATGAGCAGTTCTTC
many	NA	TRBV6-1	TRBJ1-2	CASSEAGAGGYTF	TGTGCCAGCAGTGAAGCGGGGGCGGGGGGCTACACCTTC
NA	NA	TRBV28	TRBJ1-1	CASSLEASWVARGVRWGEAFF	TGTGCCAGCAGTCTCGAAGCCTCGTGGGTTGCAAGGGGGGTTCGATGGGGTGAAGCTTTCTTT
few	TRBD1	TRBV7-8	TRBJ2-3	CASSLSTGGWGTDTQYF	TGTGCCAGCAGCTTGAGCACAGGGGGTTGGGGCACAGATACGCAGTATTTT
many	TRBD2	TRBV6-6	TRBJ2-1	CASSYSMVAGNPSSYNEQFF	TGTGCCAGCAGTTACTCGATGGTAGCGGGAAACCCCAGCTCCTACAATGAGCAGTTCTTC
few	TRBD1	TRBV19	TRBJ2-5	CASSIRIPGTGIETQYF	TGTGCCAGTAGTATAAGGATCCCCGGGACAGGGATAGAGACCCAGTACTTC